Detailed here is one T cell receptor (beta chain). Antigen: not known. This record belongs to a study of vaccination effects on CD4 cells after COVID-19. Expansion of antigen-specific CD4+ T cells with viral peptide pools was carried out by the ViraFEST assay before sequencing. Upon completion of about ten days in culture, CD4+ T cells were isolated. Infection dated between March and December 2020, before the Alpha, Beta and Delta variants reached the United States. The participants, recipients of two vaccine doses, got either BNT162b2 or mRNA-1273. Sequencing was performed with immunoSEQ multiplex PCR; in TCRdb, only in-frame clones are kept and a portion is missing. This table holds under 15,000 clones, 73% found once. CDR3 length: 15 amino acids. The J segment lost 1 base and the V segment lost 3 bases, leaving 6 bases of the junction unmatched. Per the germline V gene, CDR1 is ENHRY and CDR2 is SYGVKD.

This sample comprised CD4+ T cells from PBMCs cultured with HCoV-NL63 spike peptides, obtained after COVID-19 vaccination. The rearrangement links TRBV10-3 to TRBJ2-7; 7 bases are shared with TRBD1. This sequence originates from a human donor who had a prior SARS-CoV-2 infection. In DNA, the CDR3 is TGTGCCATCAGTGACATGGCAGGGGGTTCCTACGAGCAGTACTTC. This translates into CAISDMAGGSYEQYF.